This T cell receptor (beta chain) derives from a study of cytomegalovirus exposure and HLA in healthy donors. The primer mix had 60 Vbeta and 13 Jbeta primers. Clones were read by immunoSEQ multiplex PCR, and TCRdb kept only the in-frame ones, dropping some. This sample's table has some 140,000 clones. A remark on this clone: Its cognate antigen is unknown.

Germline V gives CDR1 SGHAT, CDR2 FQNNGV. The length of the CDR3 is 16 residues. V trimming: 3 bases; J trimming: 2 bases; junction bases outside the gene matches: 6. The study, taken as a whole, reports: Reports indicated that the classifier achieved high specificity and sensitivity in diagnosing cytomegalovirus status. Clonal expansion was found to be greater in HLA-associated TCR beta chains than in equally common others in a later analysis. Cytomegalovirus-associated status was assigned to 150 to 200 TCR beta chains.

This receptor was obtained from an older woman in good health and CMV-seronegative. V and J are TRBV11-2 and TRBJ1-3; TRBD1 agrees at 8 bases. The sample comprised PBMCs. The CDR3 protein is CASSLDRAHPGNTIYF. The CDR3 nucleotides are TGTGCCAGCAGCTTGGACAGGGCCCACCCTGGAAACACCATATATTTT.